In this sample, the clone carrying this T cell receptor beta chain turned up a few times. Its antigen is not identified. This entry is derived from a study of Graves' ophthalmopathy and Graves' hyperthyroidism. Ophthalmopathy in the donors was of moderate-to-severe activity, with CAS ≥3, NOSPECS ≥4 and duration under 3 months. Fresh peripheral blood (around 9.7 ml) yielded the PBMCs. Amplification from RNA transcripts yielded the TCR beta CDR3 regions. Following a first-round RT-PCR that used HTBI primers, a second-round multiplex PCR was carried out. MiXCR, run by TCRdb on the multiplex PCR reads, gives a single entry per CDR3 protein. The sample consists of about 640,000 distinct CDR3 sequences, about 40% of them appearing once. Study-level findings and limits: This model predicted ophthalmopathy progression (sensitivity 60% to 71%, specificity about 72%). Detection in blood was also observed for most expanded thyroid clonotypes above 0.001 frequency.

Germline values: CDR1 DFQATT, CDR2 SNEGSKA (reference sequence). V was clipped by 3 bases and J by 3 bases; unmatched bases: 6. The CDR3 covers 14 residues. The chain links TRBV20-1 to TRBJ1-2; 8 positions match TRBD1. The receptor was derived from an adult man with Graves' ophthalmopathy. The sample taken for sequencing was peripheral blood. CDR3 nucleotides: TGCAGTGCTAGGAAACAGGGGGAGGACTATGGCTACACCTTC. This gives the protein CSARKQGEDYGYTF.